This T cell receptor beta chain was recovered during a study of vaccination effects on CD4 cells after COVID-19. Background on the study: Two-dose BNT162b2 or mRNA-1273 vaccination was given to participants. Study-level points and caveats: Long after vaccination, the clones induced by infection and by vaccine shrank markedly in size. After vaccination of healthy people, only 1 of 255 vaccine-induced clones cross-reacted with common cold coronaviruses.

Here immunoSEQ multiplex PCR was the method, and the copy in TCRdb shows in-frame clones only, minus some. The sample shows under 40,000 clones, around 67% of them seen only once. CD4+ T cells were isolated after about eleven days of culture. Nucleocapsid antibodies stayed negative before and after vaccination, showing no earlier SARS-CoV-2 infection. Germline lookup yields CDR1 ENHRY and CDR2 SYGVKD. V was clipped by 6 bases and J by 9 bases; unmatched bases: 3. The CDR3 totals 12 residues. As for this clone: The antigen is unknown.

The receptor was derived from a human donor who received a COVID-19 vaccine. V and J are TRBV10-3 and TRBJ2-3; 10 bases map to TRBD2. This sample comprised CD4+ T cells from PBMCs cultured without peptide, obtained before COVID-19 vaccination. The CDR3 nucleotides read TGTGCCATCAGGGGGACTAGCGAAACGCAGTATTTT. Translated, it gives CAIRGTSETQYF.